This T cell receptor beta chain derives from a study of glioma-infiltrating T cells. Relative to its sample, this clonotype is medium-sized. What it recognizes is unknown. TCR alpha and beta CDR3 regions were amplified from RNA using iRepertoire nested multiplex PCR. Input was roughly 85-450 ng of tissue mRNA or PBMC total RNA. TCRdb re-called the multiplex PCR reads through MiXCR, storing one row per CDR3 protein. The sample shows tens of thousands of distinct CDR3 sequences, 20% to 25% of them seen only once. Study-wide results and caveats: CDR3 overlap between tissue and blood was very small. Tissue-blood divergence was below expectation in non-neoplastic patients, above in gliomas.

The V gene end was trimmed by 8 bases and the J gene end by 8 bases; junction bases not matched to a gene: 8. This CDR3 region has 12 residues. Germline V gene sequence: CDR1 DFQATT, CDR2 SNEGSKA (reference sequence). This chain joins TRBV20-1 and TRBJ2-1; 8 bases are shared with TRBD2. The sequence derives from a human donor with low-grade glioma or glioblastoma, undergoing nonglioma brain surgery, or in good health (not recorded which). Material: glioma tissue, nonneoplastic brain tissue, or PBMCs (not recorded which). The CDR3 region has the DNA TGCAGTCCCTTAGCGGGAAGGGATGAGCAGTTCTTC. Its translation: CSPLAGRDEQFF.